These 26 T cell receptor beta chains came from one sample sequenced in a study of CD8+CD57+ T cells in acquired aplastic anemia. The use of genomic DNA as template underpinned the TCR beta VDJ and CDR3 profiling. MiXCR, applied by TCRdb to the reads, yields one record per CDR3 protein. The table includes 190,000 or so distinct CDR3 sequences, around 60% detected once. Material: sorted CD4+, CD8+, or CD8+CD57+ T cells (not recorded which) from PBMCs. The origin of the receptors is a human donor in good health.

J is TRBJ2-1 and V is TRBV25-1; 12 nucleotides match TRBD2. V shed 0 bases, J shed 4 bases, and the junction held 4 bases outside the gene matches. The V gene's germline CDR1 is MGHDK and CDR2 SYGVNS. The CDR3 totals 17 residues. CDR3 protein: CASSEYHLAGGYNEQFF. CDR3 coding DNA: TGTGCCAGCAGTGAATATCACCTAGCGGGAGGGTACAATGAGCAGTTCTTC.

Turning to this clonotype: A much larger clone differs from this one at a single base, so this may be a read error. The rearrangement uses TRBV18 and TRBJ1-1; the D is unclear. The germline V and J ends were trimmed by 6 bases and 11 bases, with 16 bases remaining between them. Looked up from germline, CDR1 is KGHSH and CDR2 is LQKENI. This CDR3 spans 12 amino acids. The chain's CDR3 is CASSIPTVDAFF. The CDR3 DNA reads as TGTGCCAGCTCCATACCGACGGTGGACGCTTTCTTT. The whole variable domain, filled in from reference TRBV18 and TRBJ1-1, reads NAGVMQNPRHLVRRRGQEARLRCSPMKGHSHVYWYRQLPEEGLKFMVYLQKENIIDESGMPKERFSAEFPKEGPSILRIQQVVRGDSAAYFCASSIPTVDAFFGQGTRLTVV.

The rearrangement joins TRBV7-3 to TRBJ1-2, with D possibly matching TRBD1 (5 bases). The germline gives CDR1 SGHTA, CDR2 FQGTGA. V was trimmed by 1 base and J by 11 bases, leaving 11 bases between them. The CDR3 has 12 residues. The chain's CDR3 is CASSLIGGVYTF. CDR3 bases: TGTGCCAGCAGCTTAATCGGAGGGGTATACACCTTC.

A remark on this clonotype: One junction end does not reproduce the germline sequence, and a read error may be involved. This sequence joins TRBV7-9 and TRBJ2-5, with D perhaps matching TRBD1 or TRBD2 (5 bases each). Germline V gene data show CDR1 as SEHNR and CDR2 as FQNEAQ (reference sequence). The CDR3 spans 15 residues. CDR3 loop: CANSPRRGGQETQYF. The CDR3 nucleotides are TGTGCCAACAGCCCCAGACGGGGCGGGCAAGAGACCCAGTACTTC.

The CDR3 DNA is TGTGCCAGTAGTAAGCCCTATGGAGAGACCCAGTACTTC. The encoded protein is CASSKPYGETQYF. The chain is built from TRBV19 and TRBJ2-5, with D unresolved. V was pared by 4 bases and J by 4 bases, with 10 bases between. The CDR3 runs 13 residues. Germline V gives CDR1 LNHDA, CDR2 SQIVND (reference sequence).

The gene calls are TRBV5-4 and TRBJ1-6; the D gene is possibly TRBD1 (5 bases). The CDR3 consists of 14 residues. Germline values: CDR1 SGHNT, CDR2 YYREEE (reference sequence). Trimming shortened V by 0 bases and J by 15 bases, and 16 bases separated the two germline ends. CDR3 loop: CASSLGTGRVVLHF. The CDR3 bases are TGTGCCAGCAGCTTGGGCACGGGCAGGGTGGTCCTCCACTTT.

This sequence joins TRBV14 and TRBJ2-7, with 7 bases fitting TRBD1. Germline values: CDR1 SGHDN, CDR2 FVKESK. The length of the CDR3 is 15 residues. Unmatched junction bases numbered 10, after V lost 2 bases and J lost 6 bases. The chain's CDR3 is CASSQILQGTAEQYF. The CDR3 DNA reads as TGTGCCAGCAGCCAAATCCTGCAGGGGACAGCCGAGCAGTACTTC.

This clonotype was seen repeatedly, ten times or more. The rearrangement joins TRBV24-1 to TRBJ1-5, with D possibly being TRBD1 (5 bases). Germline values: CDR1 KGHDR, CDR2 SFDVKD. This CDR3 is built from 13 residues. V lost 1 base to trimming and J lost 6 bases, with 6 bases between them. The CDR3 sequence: CATSDFGGQPQHF. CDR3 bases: TGTGCCACCAGTGATTTTGGGGGTCAGCCCCAGCATTTT.

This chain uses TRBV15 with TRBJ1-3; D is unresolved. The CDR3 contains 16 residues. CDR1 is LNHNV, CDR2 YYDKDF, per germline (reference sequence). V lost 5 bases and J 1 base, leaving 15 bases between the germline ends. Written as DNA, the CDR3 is TGTGCCACCAGCTCAATCGGATGGGGTTCTGGAAACACCATATATTTT. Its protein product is CATSSIGWGSGNTIYF.

CDR3 nucleotides: TGTGCCATCAGCGAGAGACAGGGCGCCTACGAGCAGTACTTC. Translation: CAISERQGAYEQYF. The chain has TRBV10-3 and TRBJ2-7, with 7 bases that match TRBD1. The CDR3 has 14 amino acids. V shed 6 bases and J 2 bases; nucleotides not matched to a gene: 7. In germline, CDR1 is ENHRY, CDR2 SYGVKD.

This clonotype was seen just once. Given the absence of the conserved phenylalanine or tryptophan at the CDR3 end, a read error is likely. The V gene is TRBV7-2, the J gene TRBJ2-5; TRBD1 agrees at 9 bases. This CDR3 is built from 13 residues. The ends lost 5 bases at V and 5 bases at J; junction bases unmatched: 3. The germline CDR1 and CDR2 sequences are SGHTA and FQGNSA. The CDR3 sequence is CASSPGTGETQYS. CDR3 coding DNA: TGTGCCAGCAGCCCCGGGACAGGGGAGACCCAGTACTCC.

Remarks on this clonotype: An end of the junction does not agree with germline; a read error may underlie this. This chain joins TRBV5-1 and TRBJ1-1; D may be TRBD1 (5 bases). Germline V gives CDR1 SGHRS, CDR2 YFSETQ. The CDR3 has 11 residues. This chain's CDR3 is CASGFKGEDFF. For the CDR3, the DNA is TGCGCCAGCGGCTTTAAAGGGGAAGATTTCTTT.

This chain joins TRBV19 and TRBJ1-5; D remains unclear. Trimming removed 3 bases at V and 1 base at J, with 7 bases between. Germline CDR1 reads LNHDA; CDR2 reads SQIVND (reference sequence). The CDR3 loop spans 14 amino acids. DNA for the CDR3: TGTGCCAGTAGTATGGGTTCAAGCAATCAGCCCCAGCATTTT. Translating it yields CASSMGSSNQPQHF.

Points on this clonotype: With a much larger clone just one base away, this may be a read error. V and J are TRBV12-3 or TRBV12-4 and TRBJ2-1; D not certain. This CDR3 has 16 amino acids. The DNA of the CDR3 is TGTGCCAGCAGTTCTCCTACTAACCCCTCCTACAATGAGCAGCTCTTC. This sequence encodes CASSSPTNPSYNEQLF.

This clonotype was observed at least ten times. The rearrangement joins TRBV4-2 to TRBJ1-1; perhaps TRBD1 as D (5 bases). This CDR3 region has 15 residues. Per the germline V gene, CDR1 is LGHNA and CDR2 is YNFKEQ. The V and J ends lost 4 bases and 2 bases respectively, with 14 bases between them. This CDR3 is CASSPGRGANTEAFF. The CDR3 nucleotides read TGTGCCAGCAGCCCCGGGAGAGGGGCCAACACTGAAGCTTTCTTT.

CDR3 loop: CASSPAGIGEQFF. In DNA form, the CDR3 reads TGTGCCAGCAGCCCGGCCGGGATCGGTGAGCAGTTCTTC. The V call is TRBV7-3, the J call TRBJ2-1; weak D call: TRBD2 (5 bases). Deletions cut 5 bases from V and 9 bases from J, with 14 bases between. CDR3 length: 13 residues. Germline assignment: CDR1 SGHTA and CDR2 FQGTGA.

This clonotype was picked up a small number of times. This chain's CDR3 is CASSLSVFQYNEQFF. CDR3 in DNA: TGTGCCAGCAGTTTATCGGTGTTTCAGTACAATGAGCAGTTCTTC. The rearrangement joins TRBV27 to TRBJ2-1; D ambiguous. The V and J ends lost 0 bases and 4 bases respectively, with 10 bases between them. Per the germline V gene, CDR1 is MNHEY and CDR2 is SMNVEV (reference sequence). The CDR3 is 15 amino acids.

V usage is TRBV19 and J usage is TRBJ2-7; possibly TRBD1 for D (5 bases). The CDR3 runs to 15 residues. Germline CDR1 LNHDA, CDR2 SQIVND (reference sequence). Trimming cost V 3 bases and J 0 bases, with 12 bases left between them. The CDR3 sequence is CASSIQGHCSYEQYF. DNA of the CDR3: TGTGCCAGTAGTATCCAAGGACACTGCTCCTACGAGCAGTACTTC.

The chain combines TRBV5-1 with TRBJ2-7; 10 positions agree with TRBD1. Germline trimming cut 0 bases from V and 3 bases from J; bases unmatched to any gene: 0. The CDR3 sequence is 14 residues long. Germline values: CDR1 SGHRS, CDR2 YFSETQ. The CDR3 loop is CASSLGDRGYEQYF. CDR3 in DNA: TGCGCCAGCAGCTTGGGGGACAGGGGCTACGAGCAGTACTTC.

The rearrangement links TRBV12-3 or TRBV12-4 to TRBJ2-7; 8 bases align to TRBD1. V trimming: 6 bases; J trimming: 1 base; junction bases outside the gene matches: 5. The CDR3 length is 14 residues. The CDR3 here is CASSLGQVSYEQYF. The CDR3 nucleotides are TGTGCCAGCAGCTTGGGACAGGTTTCCTACGAGCAGTACTTC.

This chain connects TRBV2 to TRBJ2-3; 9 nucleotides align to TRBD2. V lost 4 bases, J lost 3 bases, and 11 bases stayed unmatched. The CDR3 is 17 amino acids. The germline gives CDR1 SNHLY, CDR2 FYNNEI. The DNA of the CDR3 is TGTGCCAGCAGTGGCGGTCTAGCGGGGAGTGTTACAGATACGCAGTATTTT. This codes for CASSGGLAGSVTDTQYF.

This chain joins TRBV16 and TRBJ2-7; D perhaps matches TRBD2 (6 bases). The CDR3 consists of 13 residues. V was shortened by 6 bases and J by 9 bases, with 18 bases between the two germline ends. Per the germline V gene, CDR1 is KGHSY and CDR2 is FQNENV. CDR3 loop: CASSQPSGVGQYF. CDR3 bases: TGTGCCAGCAGTCAACCGTCGGGGGTAGGGCAGTACTTC. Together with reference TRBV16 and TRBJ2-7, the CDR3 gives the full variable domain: GEEVAQTPKHLVRGEGQKAKLYCAPIKGHSYVFWYQQVLKNEFKFLISFQNENVFDETGMPKERFSAKCLPNSPCSLEIQATKLEDSAVYFCASSQPSGVGQYFGPGTRLTVT.

CDR3 DNA sequence: TGTGCCAGCAGCCCGAGGGAGCCGGACAAAGCGGGCTACACCTTC. Its translation: CASSPREPDKAGYTF. The chain is built from TRBV7-7 and TRBJ1-2, with TRBD1 as a possible D gene (5 bases). The CDR3 length is 15 residues. The V end lost 5 bases, the J end lost 8 bases, and 21 bases lay between the germline ends. Per germline, CDR1 SSHAT and CDR2 FNYEAQ (reference sequence).

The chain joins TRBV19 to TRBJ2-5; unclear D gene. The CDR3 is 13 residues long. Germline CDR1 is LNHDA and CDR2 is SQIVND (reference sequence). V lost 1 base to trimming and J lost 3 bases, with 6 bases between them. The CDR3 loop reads CASSIGREETQYF. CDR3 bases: TGTGCCAGTAGTATAGGAAGGGAAGAGACCCAGTACTTC.

CDR3 bases: TGTGCCAGCAGGGGTAGTCAAGAGACCCAGTACTTC. This translates into CASRGSQETQYF. The chain uses TRBV7-9 and TRBJ2-5; D gene unclear. Germline CDR1 and CDR2: SEHNR and FQNEAQ (reference sequence). V shed 6 bases and J shed 2 bases, with 7 bases lying between them. The CDR3 is 12 amino acids.

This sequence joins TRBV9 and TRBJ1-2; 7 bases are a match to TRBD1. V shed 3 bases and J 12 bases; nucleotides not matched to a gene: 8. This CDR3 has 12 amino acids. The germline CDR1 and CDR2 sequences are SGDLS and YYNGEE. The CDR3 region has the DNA TGTGCCAGCAGCGCCCTTCGACAGGGCCACACCTTC. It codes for CASSALRQGHTF.